These 19 T cell receptor beta chains were all obtained from the same sample, sequenced in a study of T cells after yellow fever vaccination. TCRdb recomputed calls from the 5' RACE reads with MiXCR, one row per CDR3 protein. Found here are a few hundred thousand distinct CDR3 sequences, about 7.8% of them singletons; the top ten hold about 16%. Source: PBMCs, taken roughly 47 days after the first yellow fever vaccination. These TCRs come from a man between 18 and 35 years old who received the YFV17D yellow fever vaccine.

This clonotype was detected only a few times. The DNA of the CDR3 is TGTGCCAGCTCACCACCCCACAGGGGCGGGAACACTGAAGCTTTCTTT. Translated, it gives CASSPPHRGGNTEAFF. The chain employs TRBV18 and TRBJ1-1; TRBD1 agrees at 7 bases. The CDR3 runs to 16 residues. The V and J ends lost 0 bases and 1 base, in that order; junction bases with no gene match: 5. Per germline, CDR1 KGHSH and CDR2 LQKENI.

This chain uses TRBV7-9 with TRBJ1-6; 8 bases agree with TRBD1. Trimming at V came to 1 base and at J to 10 bases, leaving 6 bases not matched to a gene. The CDR3 covers 15 residues. Germline V gives CDR1 SEHNR, CDR2 FQNEAQ (reference sequence). The CDR3 here is CASSLVSGGMSPLHF. The CDR3 DNA reads TGTGCCAGCAGCTTAGTATCAGGGGGCATGTCACCCCTCCACTTT.

A remark on this clonotype: One end of the junction is discordant with germline, which a read error may explain. V and J are TRBV7-7 and TRBJ2-3, with no clear D. This CDR3 has 15 residues. CDR1 and CDR2 from the germline V gene are SSHAT and FNYEAQ (reference sequence). The CDR3 region is CASSFEPSSTDTQYF. The CDR3, as DNA: TGTGCTAGCAGCTTCGAACCTTCTAGCACAGATACGCAGTATTTT.

This clonotype turned up a few times. V gene TRBV12-3 or TRBV12-4 combines with J gene TRBJ2-7; a possible D gene is TRBD2 (7 bases). There are 14 residues in the CDR3. Trimming removed 1 base at V and 5 bases at J, with 12 bases between. This CDR3 reads CASSLGGGAHEQYF. Here the CDR3 DNA reads TGTGCCAGCAGTTTAGGGGGGGGGGCCCACGAGCAGTACTTC.

The table lists this clonotype with a few counts. CDR3 amino acids: CASSQEVQAGTEAFF. For the CDR3, the DNA is TGCGCCAGCAGCCAAGAGGTACAGGCGGGCACTGAAGCTTTCTTT. The chain is built from TRBV4-3 and TRBJ1-1; weak D call: TRBD1 (5 bases). Trimming took off 0 bases at V and 4 bases at J, with 12 bases between the two ends. In germline, CDR1 is LGHNA, CDR2 YSLEER. The CDR3 is 15 amino acids.

This clonotype has more than one count but fewer than ten. The chain links TRBV18 to TRBJ2-4; TRBD1 agrees at 8 bases. J was trimmed by 4 bases and V by 4 bases; bases with no gene match: 3. CDR3 length equals 14 residues. Per germline, CDR1 KGHSH and CDR2 LQKENI. The CDR3 bases are TGTGCCAGCTCACTGGACAGGGAGAAAAACATTCAGTACTTC. The encoded protein is CASSLDREKNIQYF.

This clonotype came up a few times. This chain joins TRBV5-1 and TRBJ2-7; possibly TRBD2 for D (5 bases). V was trimmed by 1 base and J by 6 bases, leaving 11 bases between them. This CDR3 has 13 residues. Germline V lookup: CDR1 SGHRS, CDR2 YFSETQ. The CDR3 bases are TGCGCCAGCAGCTTGAGCGGTATGGGCGAGCAGTACGTC. Translation: CASSLSGMGEQYV.

This clonotype was detected only once. The rearrangement links TRBV5-1 to TRBJ2-5; D may match TRBD1 or TRBD2 (6 bases each). Germline CDR1 is SGHRS and CDR2 is YFSETQ. Trimming removed 2 bases from V and 5 bases from J, with 16 bases in between. This CDR3 spans 15 amino acids. CDR3 sequence: CASSLGGPVGETQYF. As DNA, the CDR3 is TGCGCCAGCAGCTTAGGGGGGCCCGTCGGGGAGACCCAGTACTTC.

The rearrangement uses TRBV2 and TRBJ1-1; perhaps TRBD1 as D (5 bases). Germline V gives CDR1 SNHLY, CDR2 FYNNEI. The CDR3 covers 14 residues. Trimming removed 8 bases from V and 1 base from J, with 14 bases in between. CDR3 residues: CASGPGRQNTEAFF. CDR3 DNA sequence: TGTGCCAGCGGGCCGGGACGGCAGAACACTGAAGCTTTCTTT.

V usage is TRBV29-1 and J usage is TRBJ2-3; 7 nucleotides match TRBD1. CDR3 length: 13 amino acids. The germline gives CDR1 SQVTM, CDR2 ANQGSEA. With 6 bases clipped from V and 8 bases from J, the junction kept 11 bases outside the gene matches. The CDR3 DNA is TGCAGCGTAGGACAGGCCCCACTTGGTACGCAGTATTTT. This gives the protein CSVGQAPLGTQYF.

This sequence joins TRBV29-1 and TRBJ2-7, with 8 positions matching TRBD2. The germline gives CDR1 SQVTM, CDR2 ANQGSEA. Trimming at V came to 2 bases and at J to 3 bases, leaving 6 bases not matched to a gene. The CDR3 loop spans 14 amino acids. The CDR3 DNA sequence: TGCAGCGTTGAACAAGCGGGGGAGCGCTACGAGCAGTACTTC. It specifies CSVEQAGERYEQYF.

This clonotype was seen many times. This chain connects TRBV7-8 to TRBJ1-5, with D perhaps TRBD1 (5 bases). Trimming took off 5 bases at V and 5 bases at J, with 10 bases between the two ends. Germline V lookup: CDR1 SGHVS, CDR2 FQNEAQ. The CDR3 spans 13 residues. Here the CDR3 DNA reads TGTGCCAGCAGCGGAAGGGGAGATCAGCCCCAGCATTTT. Translating it yields CASSGRGDQPQHF.

This clonotype was observed at least ten times. This chain joins TRBV6-2 or TRBV6-3 and TRBJ1-1; 7 nucleotides line up with TRBD1. Germline V gene sequence: CDR1 MNHEY, CDR2 SVGEGT. Unmatched junction bases numbered 10, after V lost 0 bases and J lost 0 bases. The CDR3 length is 18 residues. The CDR3 DNA is TGTGCCAGCAGTTACTCTTCCAGGGGGGTTCGAATGAACACTGAAGCTTTCTTT. This encodes CASSYSSRGVRMNTEAFF.

This clonotype was picked up a small number of times. The rearrangement links TRBV5-1 to TRBJ1-1, with 9 bases identical to TRBD1. Germline V gene sequence: CDR1 SGHRS, CDR2 YFSETQ. V was pared by 4 bases and J by 1 base, with 11 bases of the junction left unmatched. The CDR3 runs to 17 residues. The CDR3 coding sequence is TGCGCCAGCAGCCTCCACTGGGACAGGGACTCGAACACTGAAGCTTTCTTT. The encoded protein is CASSLHWDRDSNTEAFF.

This clonotype occurred many times. The V gene is TRBV5-1, the J gene TRBJ1-6; D gene ambiguous. The germline CDR1 and CDR2 sequences are SGHRS and YFSETQ. The CDR3 is 14 residues long. V was pared by 1 base and J by 8 bases, with 10 bases between. CDR3 coding DNA: TGCGCCAGCAGCTTGTCGGGGTCCGATTCACCCCTCCACTTT. Translating it yields CASSLSGSDSPLHF. Variable domain in full (rest from reference TRBV5-1 and TRBJ1-6): KAGVTQTPRYLIKTRGQQVTLSCSPISGHRSVSWYQQTPGQGLQFLFEYFSETQRNKGNFPGRFSGRQFSNSRSEMNVSTLELGDSALYLCASSLSGSDSPLHFGNGTRLTVT.

This clonotype was recorded only once. The V gene is TRBV12-3 or TRBV12-4, the J gene TRBJ1-5; D is undetermined. CDR3 length: 14 residues. Deletions cut 3 bases from V and 3 bases from J, with 9 bases between. This chain's CDR3 is CASSFGRYNQPQHF. In DNA, the CDR3 is TGTGCCAGCAGTTTCGGACGGTACAATCAGCCCCAGCATTTT.

The table lists this clonotype with a few counts. The genes are TRBV19 and TRBJ1-1, with a tentative D call TRBD1 (5 bases). This CDR3 is built from 13 residues. V dropped 10 bases and J dropped 1 base, with 13 bases sitting between them. Germline CDR1 and CDR2: LNHDA and SQIVND (reference sequence). CDR3 nucleotides: TGTGCCACTGGGACTTGGCAGAACACTGAAGCTTTCTTT. Translating it yields CATGTWQNTEAFF.

This clonotype was picked up a small number of times. The chain couples TRBV5-1 to TRBJ2-7, with 7 bases matching TRBD1. Looked up from germline, CDR1 is SGHRS and CDR2 is YFSETQ. J was trimmed by 0 bases and V by 0 bases; bases with no gene match: 6. The CDR3 runs 16 residues. In DNA form, the CDR3 reads TGCGCCAGCAGCTTGGCCCTAGGGACAGCCTCCTACGAGCAGTACTTC. Translated: CASSLALGTASYEQYF.

In DNA form, the CDR3 reads TGTGCCAGCAGCCGGGGACAGGGGGTTGATGAGCAGTTCTTC. Translated, it gives CASSRGQGVDEQFF. The chain couples TRBV3-1 to TRBJ2-1, with 11 bases fitting TRBD1. V shed 4 bases, J shed 8 bases, and the junction held 4 bases outside the gene matches. Germline lookup yields CDR1 LGHDT and CDR2 YNNKEL (reference sequence). The CDR3 length is 14 residues.